The next 24 T cell receptor beta chains were all read from a single sample in a study of metastatic and nonmetastatic thyroid tumors. TCRdb re-called the PCR reads through MiXCR. Altogether roughly 64,000 clones are present, roughly 4% being singletons, with the ten largest covering about a fifth. Thyroid surgery was preceded by no treatment in any patient. Sequenced: blood. These receptor sequences come from a female donor with papillary thyroid cancer or a benign thyroid nodule (not recorded which). Some clones in this sample may be carry-over from other donors' samples.

This clone has just a few counts. The chain is built from TRBV25-1 and TRBJ1-3; D gene uncertain. Looked up from germline, CDR1 is MGHDK and CDR2 is SYGVNS. The CDR3 spans 11 residues. The V and J ends lost 11 bases and 0 bases respectively, with 5 bases between them. Here the CDR3 DNA reads TGTGCCTCCGTCTCTGGAAACACCATATATTTT. Protein sequence: CASVSGNTIYF.

Details on this clone: The junction and the germline gene differ at one end; a read error may be behind it. Other DNA sequences in this specimen translate into the identical CDR3. The V gene is TRBV5-4, the J gene TRBJ1-4; D is perhaps TRBD1 (5 bases). The CDR3 runs to 14 residues. CDR1 is SGHNT and CDR2 is YYREEE in the germline V gene (reference sequence). DNA of the CDR3: TGTGCCAGCAGCTCCGGGGCTGCGGGTGAAAAACTTTTTTTT. This codes for CASSSGAAGEKLFF.

This clone was observed many times. This sequence joins TRBV20-1 and TRBJ2-3; 12 nucleotides match TRBD2. Germline V gene lookup returns CDR1 DFQATT and CDR2 SNEGSKA (reference sequence). This CDR3 is built from 17 residues. After removal of 1 base from V and 6 bases from J, the junction contained 11 bases not matched to a gene. Here the CDR3 DNA reads TGCAGTGCTAGAGGGGCTAGGACTAGCGGGAAGTCGGATACGCAGTATTTT. Translated: CSARGARTSGKSDTQYF.

In this sample, this clone turned up a few times. The V gene is TRBV2, the J gene TRBJ1-5; a weak D match, TRBD1 (6 bases). This CDR3 comprises 14 residues. The V end lost 7 bases, the J end lost 7 bases, and 17 bases lay between the germline ends. Germline V gives CDR1 SNHLY, CDR2 FYNNEI. Here the CDR3 DNA reads TGTGCCAGCAAAGGGGGGAGCAGGCAACAGCCCCAGCATTTT. It encodes CASKGGSRQQPQHF.

Of note for this clone: This may be a read error, as it is one base from a much larger clone. The sample contains more than one DNA sequence encoding this CDR3. This chain uses TRBV20-1 with TRBJ1-1; unclear D gene. The germline V gene has CDR1 DFQATT and CDR2 SNEGSKA (reference sequence). This CDR3 contains 12 residues. CDR3 residues: CSARAENTEAFF. For the CDR3, the DNA is TGCAGTGCTAGAGCAGAGAACACTGAGGCTTTCTTC.

The table lists this clone with many counts. The chain employs TRBV12-3 or TRBV12-4 and TRBJ2-5; D might be TRBD2 (6 bases). The CDR3 is made up of 12 amino acids. V was clipped by 7 bases and J by 5 bases, with 11 bases between them. The CDR3 DNA is TGTGCCAGCACTGATAGCGGCGAGACCCAGTACTTC. Translation gives CASTDSGETQYF.

This clone was found many times. V gene TRBV30 combines with J gene TRBJ2-5; D remains ambiguous. CDR1 GTSNPN and CDR2 SVGIG come from the germline V gene (reference sequence). V was cut by 2 bases and J by 4 bases, with 8 bases left in between. The CDR3 is 12 residues long. As DNA, the CDR3 is TGTGCCTGGAGTTCCGGACGAGAGACCCAGTACTTC. The encoded protein is CAWSSGRETQYF.

The table lists this clone with a few counts. This clone may be a read error of a much larger clone one base away. This CDR3 is CAWSRDRLNQLQHF. CDR3 nucleotides: TGTGCCTGGAGCCGGGACCGCCTCAATCAGCTCCAGCATTTT. The genes are TRBV30 and TRBJ1-5; the D gene is possibly TRBD1 (5 bases). The germline V gene has CDR1 GTSNPN and CDR2 SVGIG (reference sequence). The CDR3 contains 14 residues.

In this sample, this clone turned up many times. The V gene is TRBV5-1, the J gene TRBJ1-2; 8 bases fit TRBD1. This CDR3 is 13 amino acids long. Germline V gene lookup returns CDR1 SGHRS and CDR2 YFSETQ. With V trimmed by 4 bases and J by 8 bases, 7 bases remained unmatched. The CDR3 bases are TGCGCCAGCAGCCCCACAGGGGGGAACGGCTACACCTTC. It specifies CASSPTGGNGYTF.

This clone was counted only a few times. An end of the junction differs from the germline gene, which may be a read error. This chain uses TRBV6-1 with TRBJ2-3; a possible D gene is TRBD2 (6 bases). Germline CDR1 is MNHNS and CDR2 is SASEGT. The CDR3 has 15 residues. In DNA, the CDR3 is TGTGCCATCGGGGTCGTGGGGGGAGGAATGGATACTCAGTATTTT. Translating it yields CAIGVVGGGMDTQYF.

This clone was counted a few times. This chain joins TRBV6-1 and TRBJ2-1, with D perhaps TRBD2 (6 bases). V shed 1 base and J shed 3 bases, with 10 bases lying between them. The CDR3 totals 15 residues. Germline CDR1 reads MNHNS; CDR2 reads SASEGT. CDR3: CASSEGRRVYNEQFF. The CDR3 nucleotides read TGTGCCAGCAGTGAAGGAAGGAGGGTCTACAATGAGCAGTTCTTC.

This clone was detected many times. The chain employs TRBV6-1 and TRBJ2-3; D gene unclear. Trimming took off 6 bases at V and 5 bases at J, with 30 bases between the two ends. Germline lookup yields CDR1 MNHNS and CDR2 SASEGT. The CDR3 has 19 residues. CDR3 coding DNA: TGTGCCAGCAGCTCCACCGGGCTCCCCTTGGGCACGGCACGAGATACGCAGTATTTT. Translating it yields CASSSTGLPLGTARDTQYF.

This clone occurred a few times. The rearrangement uses TRBV12-3 or TRBV12-4 and TRBJ2-7, with a tentative D call TRBD2 (6 bases). The CDR3 consists of 14 residues. V lost 6 bases and J 6 bases, leaving 18 bases between the germline ends. Here the CDR3 DNA reads TGTGCCAGCAGCTCCGGGACTCCCCGCTCCGAGCAGTACTTC. Its protein is CASSSGTPRSEQYF.

This clone showed up just a few times. A read error may account for a junction end that differs from germline. The CDR3 DNA is TGTGCCAGCAGTAGTCCTTGGATCGAGCATTTCTTC. This sequence encodes CASSSPWIEHFF. The chain couples TRBV28 to TRBJ2-1, with no clear D. The CDR3 covers 12 residues. Germline CDR1 reads MDHEN; CDR2 reads SYDVKM.

This clone showed up many times. Other nucleotide sequences in the sample specify the same CDR3. This chain joins TRBV19 and TRBJ1-1; D perhaps matches TRBD1 (6 bases). The V and J ends lost 7 bases and 1 base respectively, with 28 bases between them. The CDR3 covers 19 residues. Germline assignment: CDR1 LNHDA and CDR2 SQIVND (reference sequence). The CDR3 region is CASTPPPSSPRQANTEAFF. As DNA, the CDR3 is TGTGCCAGTACTCCCCCCCCCTCCAGCCCCCGACAGGCGAACACTGAAGCTTTCTTT.

This clone was detected ten times or more. V is TRBV19 and J is TRBJ1-3, with 11 nucleotides matching TRBD1. Trimming removed 5 bases from V and 1 base from J; junction bases left unmatched: 7. CDR3 size: 17 residues. Germline assignment: CDR1 LNHDA and CDR2 SQIVND (reference sequence). The CDR3 nucleotides are TGTGCCAGTAGTGGGGGGACAGGGGGAAGATCTGGAAACACCATATATTTT. Translated: CASSGGTGGRSGNTIYF.

This clone was found a few times. A much larger clone lies one base from this, so it may be a read error. This specimen includes other DNA sequences encoding the same CDR3. This chain uses TRBV30 with TRBJ2-7; D is perhaps TRBD1 (6 bases). Trimming left V 2 bases short and J 5 bases short, with 19 bases between. Germline V gene data show CDR1 as GTSNPN and CDR2 as SVGIG (reference sequence). The CDR3 sequence is 15 residues long. CDR3 sequence reads: CAWSRGTGYGDEQYF. The DNA for the CDR3 is TGTGCCTGGAGTCGGGGTACAGGGTACGGGGACGAGCAGTACTTC.

This clone was seen many times. The rearrangement uses TRBV6-1 and TRBJ2-7; 7 positions agree with TRBD2. Germline V lookup: CDR1 MNHNS, CDR2 SASEGT. The junction had 11 bases not matched to a gene; V was cut back by 7 bases and J by 2 bases. CDR3 length: 15 amino acids. The CDR3, as DNA: TGTGCCAGCAACAAGGAGGAGGGAGGGGCCTACGAGCAGTACTTC. The encoded protein is CASNKEEGGAYEQYF.

This chain connects TRBV20-1 to TRBJ1-5, with a weak D call TRBD1 (6 bases). Trimming removed 6 bases at V and 2 bases at J, with 20 bases between. The CDR3 length is 16 residues. Germline CDR1 is DFQATT and CDR2 is SNEGSKA (reference sequence). The CDR3: CSALRGSSIGNQPQHF. The CDR3 region has the DNA TGCAGTGCCCTCAGGGGTTCGTCCATCGGCAATCAGCCCCAGCATTTT.

The V call is TRBV6-1, the J call TRBJ2-1; a weak D match, TRBD1 (6 bases). The length of the CDR3 is 13 residues. V gave up 7 bases and J gave up 16 bases, with 23 bases separating them. Germline CDR1 is MNHNS and CDR2 is SASEGT. The CDR3 protein is CASKLDRYNAQFF. For the CDR3, the DNA is TGTGCCAGCAAACTGGACAGATACAATGCGCAATTCTTC.

CDR3 nucleotides: TGTGCCAGCTCACCAAGGCAGATCACGAACACTGAAGCTTTCTTT. It specifies CASSPRQITNTEAFF. The gene calls are TRBV18 and TRBJ1-1, with unresolved D. The CDR3 is 15 amino acids. Looked up from germline, CDR1 is KGHSH and CDR2 is LQKENI. V shed 2 bases and J shed 1 base, with 11 bases lying between them.

This clone was observed many times. In DNA, the CDR3 is TGCAGTGCTATAATACGGTCCGCGGGACAGGGATTATATGGCTACACCTTC. It yields the protein CSAIIRSAGQGLYGYTF. The rearrangement joins TRBV20-1 to TRBJ1-2; 9 positions agree with TRBD1. The V and J ends lost 4 bases and 5 bases, in that order; junction bases with no gene match: 17. Germline V gene sequence: CDR1 DFQATT, CDR2 SNEGSKA (reference sequence). The CDR3 totals 17 residues.

There are many counts of this clone. The rearrangement uses TRBV4-2 and TRBJ2-1; D may be TRBD2 (5 bases). This CDR3 contains 17 residues. CDR1 is LGHNA, CDR2 YNFKEQ, per germline. V shed 2 bases and J shed 0 bases, with 14 bases lying between them. The chain's CDR3 is CASSQRDSQSSYNEQFF. CDR3 DNA sequence: TGTGCCAGCAGCCAACGGGATAGCCAGAGCTCCTACAATGAGCAGTTCTTC.

J is TRBJ2-3 and V is TRBV7-9, with D perhaps matching TRBD2 (6 bases). The CDR3 has 13 residues. Looked up from germline, CDR1 is SEHNR and CDR2 is FQNEAQ (reference sequence). The germline V and J ends were trimmed by 4 bases and 5 bases, with 10 bases remaining between them. The DNA of the CDR3 is TGTGCCAGCAGCTCACCAGCGGGAGATACGCAGTATTTT. Amino acids: CASSSPAGDTQYF.